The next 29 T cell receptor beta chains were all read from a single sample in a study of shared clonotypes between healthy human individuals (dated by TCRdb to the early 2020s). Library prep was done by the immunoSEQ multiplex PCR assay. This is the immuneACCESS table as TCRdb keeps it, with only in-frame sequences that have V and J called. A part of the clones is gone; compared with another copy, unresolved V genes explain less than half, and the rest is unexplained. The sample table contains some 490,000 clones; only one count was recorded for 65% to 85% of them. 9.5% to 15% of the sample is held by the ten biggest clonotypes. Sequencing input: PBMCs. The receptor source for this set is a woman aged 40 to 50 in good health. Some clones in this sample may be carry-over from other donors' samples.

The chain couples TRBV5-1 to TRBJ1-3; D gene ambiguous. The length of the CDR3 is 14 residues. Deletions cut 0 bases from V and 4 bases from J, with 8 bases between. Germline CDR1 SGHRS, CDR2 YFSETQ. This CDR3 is CASSLGGVGNTIYF. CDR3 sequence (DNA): TGCGCCAGCAGCTTGGGGGGTGTAGGAAACACCATATATTTT.

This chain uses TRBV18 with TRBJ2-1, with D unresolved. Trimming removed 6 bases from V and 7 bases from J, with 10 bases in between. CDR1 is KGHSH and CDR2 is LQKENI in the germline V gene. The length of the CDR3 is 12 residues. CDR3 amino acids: CASSPDGNEQFF. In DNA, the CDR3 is TGTGCCAGCTCCCCGGACGGGAATGAGCAGTTCTTC.

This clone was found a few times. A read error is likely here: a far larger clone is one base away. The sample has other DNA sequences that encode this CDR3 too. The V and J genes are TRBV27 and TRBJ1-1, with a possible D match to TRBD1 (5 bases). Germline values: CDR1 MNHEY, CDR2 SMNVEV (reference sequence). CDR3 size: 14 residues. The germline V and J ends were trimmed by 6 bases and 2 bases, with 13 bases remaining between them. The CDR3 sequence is CASSFDRTNTEAFF. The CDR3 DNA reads TGTGCCAGCAGCTTCGACAGAACTAACACTGAAGCTTTCTTT.

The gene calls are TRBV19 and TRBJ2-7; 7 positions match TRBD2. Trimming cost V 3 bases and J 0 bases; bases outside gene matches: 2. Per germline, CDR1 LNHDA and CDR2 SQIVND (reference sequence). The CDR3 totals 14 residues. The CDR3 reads CASSMGLNSYEQYF. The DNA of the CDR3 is TGTGCCAGTAGTATGGGACTAAACTCCTACGAGCAGTACTTC.

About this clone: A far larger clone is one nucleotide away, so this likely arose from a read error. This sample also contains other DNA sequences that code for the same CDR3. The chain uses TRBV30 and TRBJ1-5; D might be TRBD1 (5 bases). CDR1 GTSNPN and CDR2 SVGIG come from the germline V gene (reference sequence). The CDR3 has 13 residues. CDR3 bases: TGTGCCTGGAATATGGGGGGTAATCAGCCCCAGCACTTT. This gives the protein CAWNMGGNQPQHF.

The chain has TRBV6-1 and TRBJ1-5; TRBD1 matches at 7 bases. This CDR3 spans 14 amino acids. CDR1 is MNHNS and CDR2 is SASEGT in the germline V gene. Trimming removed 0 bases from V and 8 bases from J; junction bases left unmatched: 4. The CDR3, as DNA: TGTGCCAGCAGTGAAGCGGGGACAGTCAAGCCCCAGCATTTT. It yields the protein CASSEAGTVKPQHF.

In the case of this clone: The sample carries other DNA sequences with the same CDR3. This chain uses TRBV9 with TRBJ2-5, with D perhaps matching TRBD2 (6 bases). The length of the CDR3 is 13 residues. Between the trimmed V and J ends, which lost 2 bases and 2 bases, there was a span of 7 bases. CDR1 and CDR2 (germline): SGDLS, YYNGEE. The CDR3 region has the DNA TGTGCCAGCAGCGTGGGGGGTCAAGAGACCCAGTACTTC. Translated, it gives CASSVGGQETQYF.

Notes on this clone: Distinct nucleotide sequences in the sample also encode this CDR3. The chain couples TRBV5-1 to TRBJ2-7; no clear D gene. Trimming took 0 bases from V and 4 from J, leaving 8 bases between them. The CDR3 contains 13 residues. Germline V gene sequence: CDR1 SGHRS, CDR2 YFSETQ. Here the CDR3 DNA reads TGCGCCAGCAGCTTGGAATACGGGTACGAGCAGTACTTC. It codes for CASSLEYGYEQYF.

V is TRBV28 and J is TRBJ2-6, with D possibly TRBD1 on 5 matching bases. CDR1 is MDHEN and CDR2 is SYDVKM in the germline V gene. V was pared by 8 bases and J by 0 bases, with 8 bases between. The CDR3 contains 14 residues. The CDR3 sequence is CASWTRSGANVLTF. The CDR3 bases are TGTGCCAGCTGGACACGCTCTGGGGCCAACGTCCTGACTTTC.

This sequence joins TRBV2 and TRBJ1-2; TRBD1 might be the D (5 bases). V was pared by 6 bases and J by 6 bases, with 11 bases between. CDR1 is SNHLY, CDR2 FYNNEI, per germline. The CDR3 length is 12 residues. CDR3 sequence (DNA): TGTGCCAGCAGGTTCCGGGGGGATGGCTACACCTTC. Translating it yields CASRFRGDGYTF.

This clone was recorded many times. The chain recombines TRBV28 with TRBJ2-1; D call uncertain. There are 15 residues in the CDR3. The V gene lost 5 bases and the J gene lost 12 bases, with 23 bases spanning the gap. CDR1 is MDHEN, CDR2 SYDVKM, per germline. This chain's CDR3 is CASSIYSGPQRGQFF. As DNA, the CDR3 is TGTGCCAGCAGTATATATTCCGGGCCTCAAAGAGGGCAGTTCTTC.

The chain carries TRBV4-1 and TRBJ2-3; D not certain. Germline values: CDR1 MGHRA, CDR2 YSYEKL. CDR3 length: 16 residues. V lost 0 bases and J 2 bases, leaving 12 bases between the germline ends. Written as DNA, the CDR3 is TGCGCCAGCAGCCAAGAGAGGTCCTATAACACAGATACGCAGTATTTT. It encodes CASSQERSYNTDTQYF.

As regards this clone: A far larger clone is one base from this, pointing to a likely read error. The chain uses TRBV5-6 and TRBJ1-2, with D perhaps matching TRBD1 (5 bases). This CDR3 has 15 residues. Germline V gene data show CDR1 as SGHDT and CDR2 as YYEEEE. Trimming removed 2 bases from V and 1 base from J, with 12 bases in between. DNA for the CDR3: TGTGCCAGCAGCTTACATTCGGGGGTTAACTATGGCTACACCTTC. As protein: CASSLHSGVNYGYTF. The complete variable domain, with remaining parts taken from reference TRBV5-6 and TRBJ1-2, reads DAGVTQSPTHLIKTRGQQVTLRCSPKSGHDTVSWYQQALGQGPQFIFQYYEEEERQRGNFPDRFSGHQFPNYSSELNVNALLLGDSALYLCASSLHSGVNYGYTFGSGTRLTVV.

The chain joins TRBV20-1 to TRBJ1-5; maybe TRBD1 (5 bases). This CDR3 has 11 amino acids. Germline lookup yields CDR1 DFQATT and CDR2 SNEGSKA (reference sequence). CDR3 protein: CSWGCLQPQHF. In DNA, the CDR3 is TGCAGCTGGGGGTGTCTTCAGCCCCAGCATTTT.

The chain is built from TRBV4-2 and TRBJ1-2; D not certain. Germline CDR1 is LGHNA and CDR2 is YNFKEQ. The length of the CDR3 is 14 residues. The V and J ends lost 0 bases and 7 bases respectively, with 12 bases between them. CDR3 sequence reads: CASSQDGGSAGYTF. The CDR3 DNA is TGTGCCAGCAGCCAAGACGGAGGGAGTGCTGGCTACACCTTC.

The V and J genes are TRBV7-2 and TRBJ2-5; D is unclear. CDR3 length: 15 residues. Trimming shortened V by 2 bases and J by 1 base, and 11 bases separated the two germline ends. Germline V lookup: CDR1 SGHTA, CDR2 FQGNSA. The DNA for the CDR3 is TGTGCCAGCAGCTTAATTTGGCAGACCCAAGAGACCCAGTACTTC. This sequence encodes CASSLIWQTQETQYF.

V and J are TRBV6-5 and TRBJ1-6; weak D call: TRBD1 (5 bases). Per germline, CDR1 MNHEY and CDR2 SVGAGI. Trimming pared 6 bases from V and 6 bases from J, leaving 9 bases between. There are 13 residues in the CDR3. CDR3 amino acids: CASSRDLNSPLHF. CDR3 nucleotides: TGTGCCAGCAGCCGGGACCTTAATTCACCCCTCCACTTT.

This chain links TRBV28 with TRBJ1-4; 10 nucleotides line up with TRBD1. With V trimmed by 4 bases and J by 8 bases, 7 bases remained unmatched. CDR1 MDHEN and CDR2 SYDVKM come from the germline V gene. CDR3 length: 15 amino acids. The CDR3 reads CASSSPGTGEEKLFF. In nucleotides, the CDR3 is TGTGCCAGCAGTTCACCCGGGACAGGGGAAGAAAAACTGTTTTTT.

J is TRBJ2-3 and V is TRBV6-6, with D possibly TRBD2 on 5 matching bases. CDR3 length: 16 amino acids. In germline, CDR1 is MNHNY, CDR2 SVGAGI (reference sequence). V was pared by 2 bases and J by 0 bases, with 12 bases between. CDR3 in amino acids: CASSYGSPDSTDTQYF. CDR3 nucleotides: TGTGCCAGCAGTTACGGGAGCCCTGACAGCACAGATACGCAGTATTTT.

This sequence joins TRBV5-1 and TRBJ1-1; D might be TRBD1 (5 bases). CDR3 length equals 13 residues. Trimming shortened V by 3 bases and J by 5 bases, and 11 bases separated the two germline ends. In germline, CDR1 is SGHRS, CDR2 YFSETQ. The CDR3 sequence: CASSSGVGTEAFF. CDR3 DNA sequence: TGCGCCAGCAGCTCGGGGGTTGGGACTGAAGCTTTCTTT.

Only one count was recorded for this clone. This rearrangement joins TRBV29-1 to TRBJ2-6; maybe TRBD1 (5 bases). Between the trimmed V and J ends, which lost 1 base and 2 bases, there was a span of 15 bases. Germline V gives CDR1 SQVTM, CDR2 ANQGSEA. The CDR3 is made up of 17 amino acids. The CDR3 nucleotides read TGCAGCGTTGAAGCCCATACAGGCTCGGCTGGGGCCAACGTCCTGACTTTC. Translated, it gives CSVEAHTGSAGANVLTF.

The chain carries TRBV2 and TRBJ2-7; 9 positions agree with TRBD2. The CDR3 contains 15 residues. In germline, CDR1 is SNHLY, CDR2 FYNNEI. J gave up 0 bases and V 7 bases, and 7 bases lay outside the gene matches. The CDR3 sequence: CASKASGGSSYEQYF. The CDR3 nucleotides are TGTGCCAGCAAAGCGAGCGGGGGGAGCTCCTACGAGCAGTACTTC.

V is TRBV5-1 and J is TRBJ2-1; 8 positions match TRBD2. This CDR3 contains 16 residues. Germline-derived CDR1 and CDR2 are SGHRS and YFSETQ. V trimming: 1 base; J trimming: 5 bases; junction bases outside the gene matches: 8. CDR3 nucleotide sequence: TGCGCCAGCAGCTTGTTGACGGGAGGGCCAGACAATGAGCAGTTCTTC. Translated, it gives CASSLLTGGPDNEQFF.

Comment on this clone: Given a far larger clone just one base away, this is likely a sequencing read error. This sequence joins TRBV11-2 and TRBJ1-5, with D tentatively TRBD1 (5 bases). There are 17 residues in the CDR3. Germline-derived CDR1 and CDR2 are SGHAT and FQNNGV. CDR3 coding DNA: TGTGCCAGCAGCTTATCCAGGGCGGTCTATAGCAATCAGCACCAGCATTTT. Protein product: CASSLSRAVYSNQHQHF.

CDR3 protein: CASSWGGGRGEKLFF. The CDR3 nucleotides are TGTGCCAGCAGCTGGGGCGGGGGGCGAGGTGAAAAACTGTTTTTT. J is TRBJ1-4 and V is TRBV7-2; the D gene is possibly TRBD1 (6 bases). With 4 bases removed from V and 7 bases from J, the gap between germline ends came to 16 bases. The CDR3 consists of 15 residues. CDR1 and CDR2 (germline): SGHTA, FQGNSA. Variable domain in full (rest from reference TRBV7-2 and TRBJ1-4): GAGVSQSPSNKVTEKGKDVELRCDPISGHTALYWYRQSLGQGLEFLIYFQGNSAPDKSGLPSDRFSAERTGGSVSTLTIQRTQQEDSAVYLCASSWGGGRGEKLFFGSGTQLSVL.

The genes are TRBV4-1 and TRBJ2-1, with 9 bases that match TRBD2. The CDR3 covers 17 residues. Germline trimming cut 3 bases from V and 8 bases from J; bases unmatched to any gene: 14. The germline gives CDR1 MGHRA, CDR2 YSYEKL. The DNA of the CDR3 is TGCGCCAGCAGCCACCTAGGGAGGGTAGCGGGAGTCGATGAGCAGTTCTTC. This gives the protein CASSHLGRVAGVDEQFF.

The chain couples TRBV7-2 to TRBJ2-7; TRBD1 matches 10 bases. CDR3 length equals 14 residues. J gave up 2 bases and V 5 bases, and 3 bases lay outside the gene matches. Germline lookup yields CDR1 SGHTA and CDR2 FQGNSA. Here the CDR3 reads CASSPDRGTYEQYF. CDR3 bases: TGTGCCAGCAGCCCGGACAGGGGGACCTACGAGCAGTACTTC.

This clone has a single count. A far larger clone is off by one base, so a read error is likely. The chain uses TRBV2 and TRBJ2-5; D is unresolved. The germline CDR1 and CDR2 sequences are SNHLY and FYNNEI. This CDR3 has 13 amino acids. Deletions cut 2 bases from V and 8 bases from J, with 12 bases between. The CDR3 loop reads CASSENSEDTQYF. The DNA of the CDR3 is TGTGCCAGCAGTGAAAACTCAGAGGATACCCAGTACTTC.

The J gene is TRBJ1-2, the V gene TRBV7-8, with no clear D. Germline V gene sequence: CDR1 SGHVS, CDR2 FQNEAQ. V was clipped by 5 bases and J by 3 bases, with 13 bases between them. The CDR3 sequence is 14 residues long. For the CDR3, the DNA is TGTGCCAGCAGCGCGAATCTCGGGGACTATGGCTACACCTTC. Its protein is CASSANLGDYGYTF.